Each of the 28 T cell receptor beta chains below was sequenced from the same sample in a study of blood T cells in healthy people across ages (dated by TCRdb to between 2014 and 2017). The library was prepared using 5' RACE. The reads were generated on an Illumina HiSeq 2500. A second roughly 7 to 12 cycle PCR used a sample-barcoded 5' primer and a J-beta primer mix. TCRdb reanalyzed the raw reads on its own, using fastp at Q25 for trimming and MiXCR for clone calling, and kept in-frame beta chains. Merged by CDR3 protein, the rows form single entries marked with the most common genes and DNA. The sample contains 1.5 million to 2 million distinct CDR3 sequences, roughly 27% of them found a single time. Together, the top ten hold over 7% of the sample. Sequenced material: blood. Every receptor here comes from a woman in her thirties in good health.

Note on this clonotype: A much more abundant neighbour one base away suggests this may be a read error. The V gene is TRBV29-1, the J gene TRBJ2-1, with 9 bases matching TRBD2. The CDR3 loop spans 14 amino acids. Germline-derived CDR1 and CDR2 are SQVTM and ANQGSEA. The junction had 9 bases not matched to a gene; V was cut back by 6 bases and J by 6 bases. CDR3 DNA: TGCAGCGTGGCCCGAGCGGGGGGACCCAATGAGCAGTTCTTC. This codes for CSVARAGGPNEQFF.

The chain recombines TRBV5-1 with TRBJ2-1, with 10 bases that match TRBD1. The V gene end was trimmed by 9 bases and the J gene end by 8 bases; junction bases not matched to a gene: 14. Germline assignment: CDR1 SGHRS and CDR2 YFSETQ. The CDR3 runs 15 residues. The CDR3 DNA is TGCGCCACCAATGCCGGGACAGGGGAAAAGGATGAGCAGTTCTTC. Translation: CATNAGTGEKDEQFF.

The chain uses TRBV21-1 and TRBJ2-4; the table's D call, TRBD1, has no DNA check behind it. Matching the DNA end better, TRBJ2-7 makes the J call doubtful. TRBV21-1 is a pseudogene segment. This CDR3 has 17 residues. The CDR3 DNA reads as TGTGCCAGCAGCAAGCCCCACAGGCACAGGGGAGAGTACGAGCAGTACTTC. Protein: CASSKPHRHRGEYEQYF.

This clonotype came up a few times. The rearrangement uses TRBV5-5 and TRBJ1-1; D is unresolved. Germline V gene data show CDR1 as SGHKS and CDR2 as YYEKEE (reference sequence). Trimming stripped 5 bases from V and 7 bases from J, with 9 bases between. The CDR3 totals 11 residues. CDR3 nucleotides: TGTGCCAGCAGATCCGACGTTGAAGCTTTCTTT. This codes for CASRSDVEAFF.

This chain joins TRBV7-2 and TRBJ2-7, with TRBD2 identical over 10 bases. Trimming cost V 1 base and J 6 bases; bases outside gene matches: 9. Germline assignment: CDR1 SGHTA and CDR2 FQGNSA. The CDR3 runs 16 residues. The CDR3 DNA is TGTGCCAGCAGCTTAGAACTAGCGGGAACAGGTGGCGAGCAGTACTTC. It translates to CASSLELAGTGGEQYF. Full variable domain (outside the CDR3, taken from reference TRBV7-2 and TRBJ2-7): GAGVSQSPSNKVTEKGKDVELRCDPISGHTALYWYRQSLGQGLEFLIYFQGNSAPDKSGLPSDRFSAERTGGSVSTLTIQRTQQEDSAVYLCASSLELAGTGGEQYFGPGTRLTVT.

This clonotype was observed a few times. This chain uses TRBV20-1 with TRBJ2-5, with TRBD1 identical over 8 bases. Germline-derived CDR1 and CDR2 are DFQATT and SNEGSKA (reference sequence). J was trimmed by 5 bases and V by 6 bases; bases with no gene match: 5. The CDR3 loop spans 12 amino acids. The CDR3 here is CSADRGSETQYF. The CDR3 DNA is TGCAGTGCCGACAGGGGAAGTGAGACCCAGTACTTC.

The genes are TRBV12-3 or TRBV12-4 and TRBJ2-1; possible D gene TRBD1, 5 bases. The length of the CDR3 is 13 residues. The V end lost 8 bases, the J end lost 13 bases, and 21 bases lay between the germline ends. The CDR3, as DNA: TGTGCCAGCGGCACGACAGCTTCGAACTTCCAGTTCTTC. This codes for CASGTTASNFQFF.

This clonotype was seen more than once but under ten times. V gene TRBV20-1 combines with J gene TRBJ1-2, with D uncertain. The germline V gene encodes CDR1 DFQATT and CDR2 SNEGSKA (reference sequence). The CDR3 is 13 amino acids. With 2 bases removed from V and 2 bases from J, the gap between germline ends came to 9 bases. The CDR3 DNA reads as TGCAGTGCTAGACCCCCGACGAACTATGGCTACACCTTC. It encodes CSARPPTNYGYTF.

A few counts support this clonotype. The genes are TRBV6-2 or TRBV6-3 and TRBJ2-4; 7 nucleotides match TRBD2. V dropped 10 bases and J dropped 6; count of bases not matched to a gene: 3. Germline V lookup: CDR1 MNHEY, CDR2 SVGEGT. The CDR3 length is 11 residues. CDR3 residues: CAIGRLNIQYF. Here the CDR3 DNA reads TGTGCCATCGGGAGGTTAAACATTCAGTACTTC.

This chain joins TRBV25-1 and TRBJ2-7; D perhaps matches TRBD2 (5 bases). Per germline, CDR1 MGHDK and CDR2 SYGVNS. V lost 4 bases to trimming and J lost 6 bases, with 19 bases between them. This CDR3 region has 15 residues. CDR3: CASSGGTGLLPEQYF. CDR3 nucleotide sequence: TGTGCCAGCAGTGGGGGAACCGGACTTCTCCCCGAGCAGTACTTC.

This chain links TRBV6-1 with TRBJ2-4; D is undetermined. The V gene lost 6 bases and the J gene lost 13 bases, with 16 bases spanning the gap. This CDR3 has 12 amino acids. Germline values: CDR1 MNHNS, CDR2 SASEGT. In nucleotides, the CDR3 is TGTGCCAGCAGGGACCTACACAATGAGCAGTACTTC. This encodes CASRDLHNEQYF.

This clonotype has more than one count but fewer than ten. This chain links TRBV7-2 with TRBJ2-3; 11 bases line up with TRBD2. The germline V gene has CDR1 SGHTA and CDR2 FQGNSA. CDR3 length: 15 residues. The J segment lost 4 bases and the V segment lost 7 bases, leaving 7 bases of the junction unmatched. The CDR3 DNA is TGTGCCAGCACAATAGCGGGGGGGCCCGCAGATACGCAGTATTTT. The encoded protein is CASTIAGGPADTQYF.

V is TRBV12-3 or TRBV12-4 and J is TRBJ2-7; D uncertain. Trimming removed 2 bases at V and 4 bases at J, with 12 bases between. This CDR3 contains 14 residues. CDR3 protein: CASSLRLARYEQYF. The CDR3 DNA follows: TGTGCCAGCAGTTTAAGGTTAGCTCGGTACGAGCAGTACTTC.

Concerning this clonotype itself: The junction does not match germline at one end; this may be a read error. The chain couples TRBV14 to TRBJ2-4; no clear D. Gene TRBJ2-7 matches the end of the DNA better, so the J call may be wrong. Germline V gene lookup returns CDR1 SGHDN and CDR2 FVKESK. CDR3 length: 15 residues. CDR3 DNA sequence: TGTGCCAGCAACCAAGAAACTATAGGCGGCTACGAGCAGTACTTC. Its protein is CASNQETIGGYEQYF.

This clonotype was detected ten times or more. CDR3 coding DNA: TGCAGTGCTAGAAGTGGACTAGCGGGGCCTTATGAGCAGTTCTTC. Translation: CSARSGLAGPYEQFF. V is TRBV20-1 and J is TRBJ2-1, with 12 positions matching TRBD2. The germline V gene has CDR1 DFQATT and CDR2 SNEGSKA (reference sequence). This CDR3 comprises 15 residues. Losses at the gene ends were 2 bases for V and 8 bases for J; bases not matched to a gene: 7.

There are a few counts of this clonotype. This rearrangement joins TRBV30 to TRBJ2-1, with 9 bases fitting TRBD2. The CDR3 totals 14 residues. Germline V gene sequence: CDR1 GTSNPN, CDR2 SVGIG (reference sequence). The CDR3 DNA is TGTGGGGGAAACCTAGCGGGAACGCTAGGTGAGCAGTTCTTC. Translated: CGGNLAGTLGEQFF.

This rearrangement joins TRBV7-2 to TRBJ2-1, with 8 bases fitting TRBD2. Germline V lookup: CDR1 SGHTA, CDR2 FQGNSA. With 5 bases clipped from V and 6 bases from J, the junction kept 15 bases outside the gene matches. The CDR3 length is 17 residues. CDR3 in DNA: TGTGCCAGCAGCACACAGCCAGCGGGAGTTGCCAGCAATGAGCAGTTCTTC. It encodes CASSTQPAGVASNEQFF.

This sequence joins TRBV20-1 and TRBJ1-2; D is undetermined. The CDR3 covers 13 residues. Germline V gene data show CDR1 as DFQATT and CDR2 as SNEGSKA (reference sequence). Between the trimmed V and J ends, which lost 1 base and 1 base, there was a span of 7 bases. CDR3: CSARAGSNYGYTF. In DNA, the CDR3 is TGCAGTGCTAGAGCCGGGAGTAACTATGGCTACACCTTC.

For this clonotype: It may be a read error: a sequence one base away is much more abundant. The chain employs TRBV9 and TRBJ2-3, with D possibly TRBD2 on 6 matching bases. The CDR3 totals 14 residues. In germline, CDR1 is SGDLS, CDR2 YYNGEE. The DNA of the CDR3 is TGTGCCGGCAGCGTAGGGGAGGGCACAGATACGCAGTATTTT. Its translation is CAGSVGEGTDTQYF.

Concerning this clonotype: This may stem from a read error, because a much larger clone lies one nucleotide away. This chain uses TRBV5-4 with TRBJ2-1; D is ambiguous. CDR1 and CDR2 from the germline V gene are SGHNT and YYREEE (reference sequence). The length of the CDR3 is 12 residues. The chain's CDR3 is CASSVLSNERFF. CDR3 in DNA: TGTGCCAGCAGCGTACTATCAAATGAGCGGTTCTTC.

The sample holds many counts of this clonotype. This chain uses TRBV20-1 with TRBJ1-2, with no clear D. V lost 6 bases and J 1 base, leaving 9 bases between the germline ends. This CDR3 is built from 12 residues. Germline V gives CDR1 DFQATT, CDR2 SNEGSKA (reference sequence). The CDR3 DNA is TGCAGTGCGGATGGACTTAACTATGGCTACACCTTC. Its protein product is CSADGLNYGYTF.

The chain is built from TRBV7-2 and TRBJ2-3; D gene ambiguous. The V end was cut by 4 bases, the J end by 1 base, with 12 bases between. The CDR3 has 15 amino acids. CDR1 is SGHTA, CDR2 FQGNSA, per germline. CDR3 DNA sequence: TGTGCCAGCAGCTCCCTTCTAGTCCGCACAGATACGCAGTATTTT. This translates into CASSSLLVRTDTQYF.

The chain links TRBV5-1 to TRBJ2-4; TRBD2 matches at 7 bases. In germline, CDR1 is SGHRS, CDR2 YFSETQ. The CDR3 is made up of 14 amino acids. V gave up 0 bases and J gave up 13 bases; unmatched junction bases: 10. The CDR3 DNA follows: TGCGCCAGCAGCTTGGGTTGGGAGGGTGACAAGCAGTACTTC. Protein sequence: CASSLGWEGDKQYF.

This clonotype was recorded at least ten times. This chain links TRBV5-1 with TRBJ1-6; D not certain. The CDR3 covers 16 residues. Germline V gene data show CDR1 as SGHRS and CDR2 as YFSETQ. Deletions cut 4 bases from V and 2 bases from J, with 13 bases between. CDR3: CASSPESGAYNSPLHF. The CDR3, as DNA: TGCGCCAGCAGCCCGGAGTCTGGGGCCTATAATTCACCCCTCCACTTT.

This clonotype occurred a few times. V gene TRBV2 combines with J gene TRBJ2-1, with D tentatively TRBD2 (6 bases). There are 14 residues in the CDR3. The germline gives CDR1 SNHLY, CDR2 FYNNEI. V shed 7 bases and J shed 3 bases, with 13 bases lying between them. This CDR3 reads CASMPGLDYNEQFF. The CDR3 DNA is TGTGCCAGCATGCCGGGACTCGACTACAATGAGCAGTTCTTC.

In this sample, this clonotype turned up a few times. The chain recombines TRBV12-3 or TRBV12-4 with TRBJ2-1, with 7 bases matching TRBD2. CDR3 length: 14 amino acids. With V trimmed by 5 bases and J by 7 bases, 8 bases remained unmatched. The CDR3 coding sequence is TGTGCCAGCAGTAAGGGGAGGGCCGGGAATGAGCAGTTCTTC. Its translation: CASSKGRAGNEQFF.

To note about this clonotype: Sequence at one end of the junction differs from germline and may be a read error. This sequence joins TRBV4-1 and TRBJ1-2; D perhaps matches TRBD1 (5 bases). Germline values: CDR1 MGHRA, CDR2 YSYEKL. This CDR3 spans 15 amino acids. The CDR3, as DNA: TGCGCCAGCAGCCTAGGAGTGGGGCTTTCCTCAGGCTGCACCTTC. Encoded protein: CASSLGVGLSSGCTF.

The table lists this clonotype with a few counts. Just one base apart from a much larger clone, this may be a read error. The rearrangement links TRBV20-1 to TRBJ2-5, with 11 bases that match TRBD2. The CDR3 is made up of 13 amino acids. In germline, CDR1 is DFQATT, CDR2 SNEGSKA (reference sequence). Trimming cost V 8 bases and J 4 bases; bases outside gene matches: 6. The CDR3 loop reads CSSCGLAGETQYF. CDR3 coding DNA: TGCAGTAGCTGTGGACTAGCGGGAGAGACCCAGTACTTC.